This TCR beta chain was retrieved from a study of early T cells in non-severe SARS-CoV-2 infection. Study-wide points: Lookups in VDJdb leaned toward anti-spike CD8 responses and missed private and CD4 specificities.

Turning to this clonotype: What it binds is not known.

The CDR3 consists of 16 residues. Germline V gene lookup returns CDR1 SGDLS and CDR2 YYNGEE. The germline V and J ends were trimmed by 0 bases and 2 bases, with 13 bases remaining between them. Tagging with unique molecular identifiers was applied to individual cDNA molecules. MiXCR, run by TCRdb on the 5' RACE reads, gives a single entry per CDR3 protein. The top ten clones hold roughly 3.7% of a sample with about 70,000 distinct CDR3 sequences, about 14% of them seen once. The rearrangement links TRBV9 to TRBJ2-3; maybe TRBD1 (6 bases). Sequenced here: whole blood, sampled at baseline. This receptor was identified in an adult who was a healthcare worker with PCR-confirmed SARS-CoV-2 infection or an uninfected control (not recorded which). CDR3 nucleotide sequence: TGTGCCAGCAGCGTAGGGACAGCAAGTCACACAGATACGCAGTATTTT. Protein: CASSVGTASHTDTQYF.